These 14 T cell receptor beta chains share one sample of origin, sequenced in a study of breast tumors, draining lymph nodes, adjacent tissues. TCRdb recomputed calls from the multiplex PCR reads with MiXCR, one row per CDR3 protein. The sample gives roughly 130,000 distinct CDR3 sequences, 15% to 20% of which show up once; less than 4.5% is in the top ten. Axillary draining lymph nodes of breast cancer patients supplied the node samples. The sample was axillary lymph node tissue. The receptors derive from a female donor with breast cancer. Some clones in this sample may be carry-over from other donors' samples.

This clonotype was seen ten or more times. Here the CDR3 reads CASSVGAEPSTGELFF. In DNA form, the CDR3 reads TGTGCCAGCAGCGTAGGAGCAGAACCCTCGACCGGGGAGCTGTTTTTT. The chain is built from TRBV9 and TRBJ2-2; D uncertain. Germline V gene sequence: CDR1 SGDLS, CDR2 YYNGEE. CDR3 length: 16 amino acids. V was cut by 0 bases and J by 5 bases, with 14 bases left in between.

This clonotype was picked up many times. The J gene is TRBJ1-6, the V gene TRBV12-3 or TRBV12-4; a weak D match, TRBD1 (5 bases). The CDR3 sequence is 13 residues long. V was cut by 6 bases and J by 5 bases, with 8 bases left in between. The chain's CDR3 is CASRGRDNSPLHF. CDR3 nucleotide sequence: TGTGCCAGCAGGGGCAGGGATAATTCACCCCTCCACTTT.

Only a few counts were recorded for this clonotype. The chain employs TRBV20-1 and TRBJ2-4; 7 bases map to TRBD2. The germline V gene encodes CDR1 DFQATT and CDR2 SNEGSKA (reference sequence). The CDR3 sequence is 14 residues long. The trim removed 6 bases at V and 7 bases at J, leaving 12 bases unmatched. The CDR3 region is CSAAPGPGGNIQYF. The CDR3 nucleotides are TGCAGTGCAGCACCAGGGCCCGGGGGGAACATTCAGTACTTC.

This clonotype was seen many times. V and J are TRBV7-3 and TRBJ2-2; 10 bases agree with TRBD2. CDR1 is SGHTA and CDR2 is FQGTGA in the germline V gene. Germline trimming cut 3 bases from V and 7 bases from J; bases unmatched to any gene: 5. The CDR3 is made up of 15 amino acids. CDR3 loop: CASSFGTSVHGELFF. The CDR3 DNA follows: TGTGCCAGCAGCTTCGGGACTAGCGTGCACGGGGAGCTGTTTTTT.

This clonotype was counted many times. This chain uses TRBV5-6 with TRBJ2-7, with D perhaps matching TRBD2 (6 bases). V lost 0 bases, J lost 3 bases, and 13 bases lay in between. Germline CDR1 and CDR2: SGHDT and YYEEEE. The CDR3 consists of 15 residues. CDR3 sequence reads: CASSLGGRGRYEQYF. CDR3 DNA sequence: TGTGCCAGCAGCTTGGGAGGGCGGGGCCGCTACGAGCAGTACTTC.

Many counts were recorded for this clonotype. The chain uses TRBV6-6 and TRBJ2-5, with D possibly called TRBD1 or TRBD2 (5 bases each). This CDR3 has 13 amino acids. V was trimmed by 5 bases and J by 5 bases, leaving 12 bases between them. Germline CDR1 reads MNHNY; CDR2 reads SVGAGI (reference sequence). The CDR3 nucleotides are TGTGCCAGCAGTGGTCCGGGGCGGGAGACCCAGTACTTC. Translation: CASSGPGRETQYF.

This clonotype came up many times. The chain carries TRBV29-1 and TRBJ1-2; D might be TRBD1 (6 bases). V gave up 6 bases and J gave up 4 bases, with 15 bases separating them. In germline, CDR1 is SQVTM, CDR2 ANQGSEA. The CDR3 length is 13 residues. The CDR3 is CSVWGGALYGYTF. The DNA for the CDR3 is TGCAGCGTCTGGGGGGGGGCTCTCTATGGCTACACCTTC.

This clonotype was observed at least ten times. V and J are TRBV29-1 and TRBJ2-2; no definite D call. In germline, CDR1 is SQVTM, CDR2 ANQGSEA. V was trimmed by 4 bases and J by 1 base, leaving 4 bases between them. This CDR3 region has 12 residues. As DNA, the CDR3 is TGCAGCGTTGCCCGGAACACCGGGGAGCTGTTTTTT. Protein product: CSVARNTGELFF.

This clonotype was seen a single time. A much larger clone sits a single nucleotide away, making a read error possible. The V gene is TRBV29-1, the J gene TRBJ2-5, with no clear D. This CDR3 has 9 residues. The germline CDR1 and CDR2 sequences are SQVTM and ANQGSEA. CDR3 bases: TGCAGGCGCCAAGAGGCCCAGTACTTC. This gives the protein CRRQEAQYF.

This clonotype came up many times. The chain joins TRBV20-1 to TRBJ2-1, with 7 bases lining up with TRBD2. Germline CDR1 DFQATT, CDR2 SNEGSKA (reference sequence). With V trimmed by 0 bases and J by 4 bases, 6 bases remained unmatched. This CDR3 contains 15 residues. The CDR3 DNA sequence: TGCAGTGCTAGAGATCGTCTAGCGGCGTACAATGAGCAGTTCTTC. Its protein product is CSARDRLAAYNEQFF.

This rearrangement joins TRBV7-8 to TRBJ2-7, with 12 bases matching TRBD1. The J segment lost 5 bases and the V segment lost 5 bases, leaving 7 bases of the junction unmatched. This CDR3 comprises 15 residues. Germline lookup yields CDR1 SGHVS and CDR2 FQNEAQ. The CDR3 loop reads CASSPPGQGADEQYF. CDR3 bases: TGTGCCAGCAGCCCACCGGGACAGGGGGCTGACGAGCAGTACTTC.

This clonotype has a count of ten or more. The CDR3 DNA reads as TGTGCCAGCAGTTATCGGGTAGCGGGCACAGATACGCAGTATTTT. This translates into CASSYRVAGTDTQYF. The V call is TRBV6-6, the J call TRBJ2-3; D perhaps matches TRBD2 (6 bases). V dropped 3 bases and J dropped 1 base, with 11 bases sitting between them. CDR1 MNHNY and CDR2 SVGAGI come from the germline V gene (reference sequence). The CDR3 covers 15 residues.

This clonotype was observed many times. This chain connects TRBV5-6 to TRBJ2-1; no firm D call. This CDR3 spans 11 amino acids. The germline CDR1 and CDR2 sequences are SGHDT and YYEEEE. The V gene lost 2 bases and the J gene lost 4 bases, with 1 base spanning the gap. The CDR3 sequence: CASSFYNEQFF. CDR3 nucleotides: TGTGCCAGCAGCTTTTACAATGAGCAGTTCTTC.

This clonotype was observed many times. The chain couples TRBV20-1 to TRBJ2-7, with D perhaps matching TRBD2 (6 bases). CDR1 is DFQATT, CDR2 SNEGSKA, per germline (reference sequence). This CDR3 has 11 amino acids. V was cut by 5 bases and J by 6 bases, with 11 bases left in between. CDR3 sequence reads: CSAPRGSEQYF. CDR3 in DNA: TGCAGTGCTCCCCGGGGGTCCGAGCAGTACTTC.